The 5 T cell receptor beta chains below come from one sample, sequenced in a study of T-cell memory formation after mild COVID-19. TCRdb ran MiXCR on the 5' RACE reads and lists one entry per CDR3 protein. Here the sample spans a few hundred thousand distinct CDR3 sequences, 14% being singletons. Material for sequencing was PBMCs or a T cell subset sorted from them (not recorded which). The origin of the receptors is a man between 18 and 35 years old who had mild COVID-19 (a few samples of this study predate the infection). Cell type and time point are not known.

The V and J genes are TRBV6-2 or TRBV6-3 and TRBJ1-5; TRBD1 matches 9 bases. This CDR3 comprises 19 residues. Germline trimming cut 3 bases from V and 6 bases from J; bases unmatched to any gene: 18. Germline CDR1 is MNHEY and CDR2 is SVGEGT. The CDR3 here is CASSYGTSLTGGVGQPQHF. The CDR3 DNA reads TGTGCCAGCAGTTATGGGACATCCCTCACAGGGGGCGTCGGTCAGCCCCAGCATTTT.

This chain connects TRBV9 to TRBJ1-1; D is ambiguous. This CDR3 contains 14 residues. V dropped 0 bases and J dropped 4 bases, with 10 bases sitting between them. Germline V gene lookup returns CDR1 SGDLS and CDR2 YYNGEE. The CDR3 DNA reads TGTGCCAGCAGCGTAGATGGGCTGGGCACTGAAGCTTTCTTT. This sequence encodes CASSVDGLGTEAFF.

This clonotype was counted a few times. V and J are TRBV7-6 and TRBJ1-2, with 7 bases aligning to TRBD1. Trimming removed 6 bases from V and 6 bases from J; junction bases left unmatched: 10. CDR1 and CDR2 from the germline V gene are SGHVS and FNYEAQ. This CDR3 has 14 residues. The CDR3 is CASSHHQGEDGYTF. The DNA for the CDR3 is TGTGCCAGCAGTCACCATCAGGGGGAAGATGGCTACACCTTC.

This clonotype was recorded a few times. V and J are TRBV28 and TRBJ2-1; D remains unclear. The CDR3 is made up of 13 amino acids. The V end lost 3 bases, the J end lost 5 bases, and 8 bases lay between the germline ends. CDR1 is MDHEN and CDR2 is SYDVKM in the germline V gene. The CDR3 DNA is TGTGCCAGCAGTTTGAGGCAGAACAATGAGCAGTTCTTC. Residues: CASSLRQNNEQFF.

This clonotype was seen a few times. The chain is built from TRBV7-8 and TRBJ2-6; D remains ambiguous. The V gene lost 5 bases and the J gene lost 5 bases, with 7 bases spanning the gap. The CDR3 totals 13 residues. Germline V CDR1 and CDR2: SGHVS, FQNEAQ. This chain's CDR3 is CASSRRWANVLTF. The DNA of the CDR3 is TGTGCCAGCAGCCGCCGATGGGCCAACGTCCTGACTTTC.